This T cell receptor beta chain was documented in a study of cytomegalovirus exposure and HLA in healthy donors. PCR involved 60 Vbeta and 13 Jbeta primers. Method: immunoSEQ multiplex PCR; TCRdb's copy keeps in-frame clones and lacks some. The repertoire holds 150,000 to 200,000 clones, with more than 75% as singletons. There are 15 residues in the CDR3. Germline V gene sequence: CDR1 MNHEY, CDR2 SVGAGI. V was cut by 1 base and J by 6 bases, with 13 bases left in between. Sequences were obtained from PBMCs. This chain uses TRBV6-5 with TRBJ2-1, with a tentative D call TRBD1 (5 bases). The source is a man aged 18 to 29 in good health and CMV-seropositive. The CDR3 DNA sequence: TGTGCCAGCAGTTACTATTTGTCCAGGGCCAATGAGCAGTTCTTC. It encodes CASSYYLSRANEQFF.